These T cell receptor beta chains were read from a single sample in a study of T cell changes during pregnancy in multiple sclerosis. Here immunoSEQ multiplex PCR was the method, and the copy in TCRdb shows in-frame clones only, minus some. The top ten hold under 0.95% of the sample, which has about 60,000 clones, almost 95% seen once. The sequenced sample was peripheral blood, obtained in the first trimester of pregnancy. The source is a female donor with multiple sclerosis, enrolled in a pregnancy study. Both conserved end residues are part of each CDR3. A D gene is named only where the DNA matches it firmly. Some rows have no size entry. The others give once, few or many, or a class for an expanded clone.

TRBJ2-7 . TRBV10-2 TRBD2 14 TGCGCCAGCAGTGAAATTAGCGGGGGTTACGAGCAGTACTTC CASSEISGGYEQYF
TRBJ1-4 once TRBV11-2 . 14 TGTGCCAGCAGCTTAGTGCGGCTTAATGAAAAACTGTTTTTT CASSLVRLNEKLFF
TRBJ1-5 . TRBV15 . 15 TGTGCCACCAGCAGAGATCAAAGGGGGAATCAGCCCCAGCATTTT CATSRDQRGNQPQHF
TRBJ1-1 . TRBV2 . 14 TGTGCCAGCAGTGTCACGGTTATCAACACTGAAGCTTTCTTT CASSVTVINTEAFF
TRBJ1-4 . TRBV27 . 16 TGTGCCAGCAGTCATATTACGACGGGGGTTAATGAAAAACTGTTTTTT CASSHITTGVNEKLFF
TRBJ2-1 . TRBV9 . 11 TGTGCCAGCAGCCCCCTCAATGAGCAGTTCTTC CASSPLNEQFF
TRBJ2-1 . TRBV5-4 . 16 TGTGCCAGCAGCATGGGAGGTCAGGGAATCTACAATGAGCAGTTCTTC CASSMGGQGIYNEQFF
TRBJ1-1 . TRBV4-1 . 16 TGCGCCAGCAGCTCTCGCCTAACGACAGGCAACACTGAAGCTTTCTTT CASSSRLTTGNTEAFF
TRBJ1-2 . TRBV4-2 . 14 TGTGCCAGCAGCCAAGATCAGGATTCGAGTGGCTACACCTTC CASSQDQDSSGYTF
TRBJ2-7 . TRBV14 . 16 TGTGCCAGCAGCCAAGTGGGGAGGATGTGGTCCTACGAGCAGTACTTC CASSQVGRMWSYEQYF
TRBJ1-1 . TRBV7-3 . 15 TGTGCCAGCAGCTTAACGGCTGACAAGAACACTGAAGCTTTCTTT CASSLTADKNTEAFF
TRBJ2-7 . TRBV7-9 . 14 TGTGCCAGCAGCTTGTATGAGCGATCCGACGAGCAGTACTTC CASSLYERSDEQYF
TRBJ2-1 . TRBV15 TRBD2 14 TGTGCCACCAGCTTCTTAGCGGGAGGCAATGAGCAGTTCTTC CATSFLAGGNEQFF
TRBJ2-5 . TRBV7-3 TRBD1 15 TGTGCCAGCAGCAAGACCGGGACAGGGTTAGAGACCCAGTACTTC CASSKTGTGLETQYF
TRBJ2-5 . TRBV29-1 . 9 TGCAGCGCGGGGGAGACCCAGTACTTC CSAGETQYF
TRBJ1-2 few TRBV5-1 . 12 TGCGCCAGCCGGGACATATTCTATGGCTACACCTTC CASRDIFYGYTF
TRBJ2-2 . TRBV11-2 . 12 TGTGCCAGCAGCCTTAACACCGGGGAGCTGTTTTTT CASSLNTGELFF
TRBJ2-3 . TRBV9 TRBD2 16 TGTGCCAGCAGCTTTAATAGCGGGGGGGCGGGAGATACGCAGTATTTT CASSFNSGGAGDTQYF
TRBJ2-5 . TRBV9 . 17 TGTGCCAGCAGCGTAGAATTAGGGACGGGACTCCAAGAGACCCAGTACTTC CASSVELGTGLQETQYF
TRBJ2-7 . TRBV9 TRBD1 15 TGTGCCAGCAGCGTAGGACAGGGGGCTTCCTACGAGCAGTACTTC CASSVGQGASYEQYF
TRBJ2-7 . TRBV21-1 . 13 TGTGCCAGCAGGACAGGGGTTGAGCACGAGCAGTACTTC CASRTGVEHEQYF
TRBJ1-4 . TRBV30 TRBD1 14 TGTGCCTGGAGTACAGGGGGCTGGAATGAAAAACTGTTTTTT CAWSTGGWNEKLFF
TRBJ2-7 . TRBV29-1 TRBD1 12 TGCAGCGTGAGACAGGGACCCTACGAGCAGTACTTC CSVRQGPYEQYF
TRBJ1-1 . TRBV5-8 . 13 TGTGCCAGCAGCTTGGTATTGAGCTCTGAAGCTTTCTTT CASSLVLSSEAFF
TRBJ1-5 . TRBV2 TRBD1 14 TGTGCCAGCAGCGGGACAGGGTTAAGGCAGCCCCAGCATTTT CASSGTGLRQPQHF
TRBJ2-7 . TRBV6-6 . 13 TGTGCCAGCAGTCGGGGGATCGCCTACGAGCAGTACTTC CASSRGIAYEQYF
TRBJ2-7 . TRBV27 TRBD2 15 TGTGCCAGCAGTTCCTACCTCGGGAGCGGGGACGAGCAGTACTTC CASSSYLGSGDEQYF
TRBJ1-5 . TRBV19 . 15 TGTGCCAGTAGCCCTACAGGGATCGGCAATCAGCCCCAGCATTTT CASSPTGIGNQPQHF
TRBJ2-1 . TRBV11-1 . 14 TGTGCCAGCAGCTTGATGCTAGCAGGCAATGAGCAGTTCTTC CASSLMLAGNEQFF
TRBJ1-5 . TRBV18 . 15 TGTGCCAGCTCACCTTCGGCGCAGGGCGGTCAGCCCCAGCATTTT CASSPSAQGGQPQHF
TRBJ2-3 . TRBV19 . 15 TGTGCCAGTAGACAGGCCGCTAGATTCACAGATACGCAGTATTTT CASRQAARFTDTQYF
TRBJ2-2 . TRBV4-1 TRBD2 17 TGCGCCAGCAGCCTATATGGGGAGGGGACGAACACCGGGGAGCTGTTTTTT CASSLYGEGTNTGELFF
TRBJ2-1 once TRBV28 . 15 TGTGCCAGCAGTTACCGGGACTTGGCCTACAATGAGCAGTTCTTC CASSYRDLAYNEQFF
TRBJ2-5 . TRBV11-3 . 13 TGTGCCAGCAGCAAAAACTCGTGGGAGACCCAGTACTTC CASSKNSWETQYF
TRBJ2-7 . TRBV6-5 . 13 TGTGCCAGCATGGGACGGCGGGGCTACGAGCAGTACTTC CASMGRRGYEQYF
TRBJ1-2 . TRBV30 . 12 TGTGCCTGGAGTCTGACAGGCGATGGCTACACCTTC CAWSLTGDGYTF
TRBJ1-1 once TRBV19 TRBD1 15 TGTGCCAGTAGAGAGGACAGGGCAGTGAACACTGAAGCTTTCTTT CASREDRAVNTEAFF
TRBJ2-7 . TRBV5-4 . 13 TGTGCCAGCAGCTCAATGGGCGTTCGCGAGCAGTACTTC CASSSMGVREQYF
TRBJ1-6 . TRBV7-3 TRBD1 16 TGTGCCAGCAGCTTACTGGGACAGGGGAATAATTCACCCCTCCACTTT CASSLLGQGNNSPLHF
TRBJ1-2 . TRBV10-3 TRBD1 15 TGTGCCATCAAGGACAGGGGGCGCGGCGACTATGGCTACACCTTC CAIKDRGRGDYGYTF
TRBJ2-3 once TRBV25-1 TRBD2 14 TGTGCCAGCGCTCGGGGGGGGAGCACAGATACGCAGTATTTT CASARGGSTDTQYF
TRBJ1-1 . TRBV4-3 . 15 TGCGCCAGCAGCCATTATGAGGAAAGTAGCGCTGAAGCTTTCTTT CASSHYEESSAEAFF
TRBJ2-7 . TRBV19 TRBD1 12 TGTGCCAGCGGACAGGGGGCAAGCGAGCAGTACTTC CASGQGASEQYF
TRBJ2-7 . TRBV19 . 14 TGTGCCAGTAGTTCAACAGGGGGAGGGTCCGAGCAGTACTTC CASSSTGGGSEQYF
TRBJ2-5 . TRBV25-1 . 11 TGTGCCAGCAGTGACCTACGGACCCAGTACTTC CASSDLRTQYF
TRBJ2-6 . TRBV7-9 . 16 TGTGCCAGCAGCCTACCCCAGGGCTCTGGGGCCAACGTCCTGACTTTC CASSLPQGSGANVLTF
TRBJ2-5 . TRBV7-3 . 13 TGTGCCAGCAGCCCAGGGGCAAAGCAGACCCAGTACTTC CASSPGAKQTQYF
TRBJ1-2 . TRBV4-3 . 14 TGCGCCAGCAGCCAAGAGAGGGTTACCTATGGCTACACCTTC CASSQERVTYGYTF